These 20 T cell receptor beta chains originate from one sample sequenced in a study of regulatory T cells (dated by TCRdb to about 2018). The receptor library was made with the immunoSEQ multiplex PCR assay. The multiplex PCR used 52 forward TRBV primers and 13 reverse TRBJ primers, with assay-based and computational corrections for amplification bias. Imported from immuneACCESS, the table was reduced by TCRdb to in-frame sequences with V and J called. These copies leave out some clones; in studies compared against another copy, an unresolved V gene accounts for under half, and the cause of the remainder is not known. Present in this sample are about 9,500 clones, over 70% of which were seen just once. The ten largest clones capture 10% of the sample. What was sequenced was CD8+ T cells sorted from blood. Every receptor here comes from a person under 35 with CD3G deficiency.

The V call is TRBV6-1, the J call TRBJ2-7; no firm D call. V was shortened by 2 bases and J by 2 bases, with 7 bases between the two germline ends. CDR3 size: 13 residues. Germline CDR1 reads MNHNS; CDR2 reads SASEGT. CDR3 sequence reads: CASSERVAYEQYF. The CDR3 DNA sequence: TGTGCCAGCAGTGAACGGGTTGCCTACGAGCAGTACTTC.

In DNA, the CDR3 is TGTGCCAGCAGTCCGGGACAGGGTCTTGACGAGCAGTACTTC. As protein: CASSPGQGLDEQYF. The chain links TRBV6-1 to TRBJ2-7; 9 bases align to TRBD1. Germline CDR1 reads MNHNS; CDR2 reads SASEGT. Unmatched junction bases numbered 7, after V lost 5 bases and J lost 5 bases. CDR3 length equals 14 residues.

V usage is TRBV5-1 and J usage is TRBJ2-1; 10 bases agree with TRBD2. Germline V gene sequence: CDR1 SGHRS, CDR2 YFSETQ. Unmatched junction bases numbered 0, after V lost 2 bases and J lost 7 bases. The CDR3 consists of 13 residues. The CDR3 region is CASSLAGGNEQFF. In DNA form, the CDR3 reads TGCGCCAGCAGCTTAGCGGGAGGGAATGAGCAGTTCTTC.

This chain joins TRBV19 and TRBJ1-2; D perhaps matches TRBD1 (5 bases). The CDR3 extends over 15 amino acids. With 5 bases removed from V and 6 bases from J, the gap between germline ends came to 19 bases. CDR1 is LNHDA, CDR2 SQIVND, per germline (reference sequence). The CDR3 coding sequence is TGTGCCAGTAGTCCCTTGCCAGGCCAGGGTAATGGCTACACCTTC. This encodes CASSPLPGQGNGYTF. Variable domain in full (rest from reference TRBV19 and TRBJ1-2): DGGITQSPKYLFRKEGQNVTLSCEQNLNHDAMYWYRQDPGQGLRLIYYSQIVNDFQKGDIAEGYSVSREKKESFPLTVTSAQKNPTAFYLCASSPLPGQGNGYTFGSGTRLTVV.

The V and J genes are TRBV28 and TRBJ2-7; 14 bases line up with TRBD2. Per the germline V gene, CDR1 is MDHEN and CDR2 is SYDVKM. Losses at the gene ends were 2 bases for V and 9 bases for J; bases not matched to a gene: 3. This CDR3 contains 14 residues. Written as DNA, the CDR3 is TGTGCCAGCAGTTTAGGGACTAGCGGGAGCCCGCAGTACTTC. Amino acid sequence: CASSLGTSGSPQYF. Full variable domain (remainder filled in from reference TRBV28 and TRBJ2-7): DVKVTQSSRYLVKRTGEKVFLECVQDMDHENMFWYRQDPGLGLRLIYFSYDVKMKEKGDIPEGYSVSREKKERFSLILESASTNQTSMYLCASSLGTSGSPQYFGPGTRLTVT.

The chain links TRBV19 to TRBJ2-1; TRBD2 matches at 8 bases. V was clipped by 0 bases and J by 8 bases; unmatched bases: 3. Germline assignment: CDR1 LNHDA and CDR2 SQIVND (reference sequence). The CDR3 sequence is 14 residues long. The CDR3 bases are TGTGCCAGTAGTATAGATCGGGGGGGACATGAGCAGTTCTTC. Encoded protein: CASSIDRGGHEQFF.

The CDR3 spells CASSYLNREKLFF. The CDR3 DNA is TGTGCCAGCAGTTACCTCAATCGCGAAAAACTGTTTTTT. The chain joins TRBV6-6 to TRBJ1-4; D uncertain. The CDR3 extends over 13 amino acids. The V gene's germline CDR1 is MNHNY and CDR2 SVGAGI (reference sequence). V was shortened by 2 bases and J by 8 bases, with 9 bases between the two germline ends.

This chain links TRBV7-9 with TRBJ2-5; D ambiguous. The CDR3 runs 11 residues. V was clipped by 5 bases and J by 5 bases, with 6 bases between them. The germline V gene has CDR1 SEHNR and CDR2 FQNEAQ (reference sequence). CDR3 nucleotides: TGTGCCAGCAGCCCTGGGGAGACCCAGTACTTC. Translated, it gives CASSPGETQYF.

This chain joins TRBV5-8 and TRBJ1-2; 7 bases are shared with TRBD1. Germline trimming cut 4 bases from V and 5 bases from J; bases unmatched to any gene: 11. This CDR3 spans 15 amino acids. Germline V gene sequence: CDR1 SGHTS, CDR2 YDEGEE. CDR3 residues: CASSEAIDRAYGYTF. The CDR3 nucleotides read TGTGCCAGCAGCGAGGCCATCGACAGGGCGTATGGCTACACCTTC.

The J gene is TRBJ1-1, the V gene TRBV6-1, with no clear D. Per germline, CDR1 MNHNS and CDR2 SASEGT. The CDR3 is 14 residues long. V was cut by 0 bases and J by 0 bases, with 5 bases left in between. The CDR3 DNA reads TGTGCCAGCAGTGAAGCGCGGTTGAACACTGAAGCTTTCTTT. Protein product: CASSEARLNTEAFF.

This chain links TRBV28 with TRBJ2-3; D perhaps matches TRBD1 (5 bases). Trimming pared 3 bases from V and 1 base from J, leaving 11 bases between. CDR3 length: 15 amino acids. Germline V gene data show CDR1 as MDHEN and CDR2 as SYDVKM. CDR3 coding DNA: TGTGCCAGCAGTTTTTTTGGCAGGGGCACAGATACGCAGTATTTT. It codes for CASSFFGRGTDTQYF.

The chain is built from TRBV28 and TRBJ2-2; D possibly corresponds to TRBD2 (5 bases). This CDR3 is 15 amino acids long. V was trimmed by 4 bases and J by 0 bases, leaving 9 bases between them. Per the germline V gene, CDR1 is MDHEN and CDR2 is SYDVKM. The chain's CDR3 is CASSSSGSNTGELFF. The CDR3 DNA is TGTGCCAGCAGTTCCTCGGGATCGAACACCGGGGAGCTGTTTTTT.

CDR3 sequence: CASSPGTATNEKLFF. Written as DNA, the CDR3 is TGTGCCAGCAGCCCCGGGACAGCAACTAATGAAAAACTGTTTTTT. The chain uses TRBV7-9 and TRBJ1-4, with 7 bases lining up with TRBD1. The CDR3 is made up of 15 amino acids. Germline V gene lookup returns CDR1 SEHNR and CDR2 FQNEAQ (reference sequence). V lost 5 bases to trimming and J lost 0 bases; unmatched junction nucleotides: 3.

The rearrangement uses TRBV20-1 and TRBJ1-2; D call uncertain. Germline V CDR1 and CDR2: DFQATT, SNEGSKA (reference sequence). Trimming stripped 0 bases from V and 4 bases from J, with 3 bases between. This CDR3 has 11 amino acids. The CDR3 here is CSAREGYGYTF. In DNA, the CDR3 is TGCAGTGCTAGAGAAGGCTATGGCTACACCTTC.

The chain employs TRBV11-2 and TRBJ1-1, with D unresolved. The CDR3 is made up of 14 amino acids. V was trimmed by 0 bases and J by 0 bases, leaving 5 bases between them. Germline V gene lookup returns CDR1 SGHAT and CDR2 FQNNGV. The CDR3 loop is CASSLDRVNTEAFF. DNA of the CDR3: TGTGCCAGCAGCTTAGATCGAGTGAACACTGAAGCTTTCTTT.

This clone showed up just once. The chain joins TRBV11-1 to TRBJ2-7; no reliable D call. With 0 bases removed from V and 1 base from J, the gap between germline ends came to 7 bases. The CDR3 loop spans 14 amino acids. Germline V gene sequence: CDR1 SGHAT, CDR2 FQDESV (reference sequence). The CDR3 DNA is TGTGCCAGCAGCTTAGCAGGCCTTTCCTACGAGCAGTACTTC. This sequence encodes CASSLAGLSYEQYF.

This CDR3 reads CASSSIIRTSGRPYEQYF. CDR3 DNA sequence: TGTGCCAGCAGTTCCATCATTAGGACTAGCGGGAGACCCTACGAGCAGTACTTC. This chain links TRBV28 with TRBJ2-7; 13 bases line up with TRBD2. V shed 4 bases, J shed 2 bases, and the junction held 11 bases outside the gene matches. This CDR3 spans 18 amino acids. Germline lookup yields CDR1 MDHEN and CDR2 SYDVKM. Filled out from reference TRBV28 and TRBJ2-7, the complete variable domain reads DVKVTQSSRYLVKRTGEKVFLECVQDMDHENMFWYRQDPGLGLRLIYFSYDVKMKEKGDIPEGYSVSREKKERFSLILESASTNQTSMYLCASSSIIRTSGRPYEQYFGPGTRLTVT.

The chain carries TRBV28 and TRBJ1-1; a weak D match, TRBD1 (5 bases). The CDR3 has 13 amino acids. Trimming cost V 6 bases and J 2 bases, with 10 bases left between them. CDR1 is MDHEN, CDR2 SYDVKM, per germline. Written as DNA, the CDR3 is TGTGCCAGCAGCAGGGCCTTCAACACTGAAGCTTTCTTT. It encodes CASSRAFNTEAFF.

This clone was observed a handful of times. The sample has other DNA sequences that encode this CDR3 too. CDR3 region: CASSEGTAYEQYF. The CDR3 DNA follows: TGTGCCAGCAGTGAAGGGACAGCTTACGAGCAGTACTTC. The chain links TRBV6-1 to TRBJ2-7; TRBD1 might be the D (6 bases). CDR3 length equals 13 residues. The germline CDR1 and CDR2 sequences are MNHNS and SASEGT. V was pared by 1 base and J by 4 bases, with 8 bases between.

The rearrangement uses TRBV11-2 and TRBJ2-1, with 9 bases fitting TRBD1. From germline, CDR1 is SGHAT and CDR2 FQNNGV. The CDR3 sequence is 15 residues long. After removal of 4 bases from V and 4 bases from J, the junction contained 5 bases not matched to a gene. CDR3 DNA: TGTGCCAGCAGCTCGGGACAGGGAGTTTACAATGAGCAGTTCTTC. Translated, it gives CASSSGQGVYNEQFF. The full variable domain, its missing parts supplied by reference TRBV11-2 and TRBJ2-1, is EAGVAQSPRYKIIEKRQSVAFWCNPISGHATLYWYQQILGQGPKLLIQFQNNGVVDDSQLPKDRFSAERLKGVDSTLKIQPAKLEDSAVYLCASSSGQGVYNEQFFGPGTRLTVL.